Below, one T cell receptor beta chain is given with its context. MiXCR, applied by TCRdb to the RT-PCR reads, yields one record per CDR3 protein. The sample carries about 700,000 distinct CDR3 sequences, around 16% recorded once. This entry comes from a study of response to subunit inactivated influenza vaccine. The TCR comes from a man aged 50 to 59 who received an inactivated influenza vaccine. The sequenced sample was PBMCs from blood, obtained 11 to 12 days after vaccination.

The CDR3 region has the DNA TGCGCCAGCAGCCGTAAATCCGGTGCAGATACGCAGTATTTT. Protein sequence: CASSRKSGADTQYF. The chain links TRBV4-3 to TRBJ2-3; D gene uncertain. Trimming left V 4 bases short and J 4 bases short, with 12 bases between. Per the germline V gene, CDR1 is LGHNA and CDR2 is YSLEER. There are 14 residues in the CDR3.